These 27 T cell receptor beta chains came from one sample sequenced in a study of blood T cell repertoires in COVID-19. Sequencing used immunoSEQ multiplex PCR; TCRdb keeps in-frame clones, though not all of them. The sample shows about 74,000 clones, roughly three quarters of them seen only once. The specimen sequenced was peripheral blood. The source of these receptors is a man aged 65 to 79 with active or convalescent COVID-19.

The chain couples TRBV30 to TRBJ2-4, with D possibly being TRBD1 (8 bases). V dropped 5 bases and J dropped 7 bases, with 18 bases sitting between them. CDR3 length: 14 residues. Germline V CDR1 and CDR2: GTSNPN, SVGIG (reference sequence). This CDR3 reads CAWDPLQGGNIQYF. CDR3 sequence (DNA): TGTGCCTGGGACCCCTTACAGGGGGGGAACATTCAGTACTTC.

V is TRBV5-1 and J is TRBJ2-1; TRBD1 agrees at 10 bases. Germline V gene sequence: CDR1 SGHRS, CDR2 YFSETQ. The CDR3 has 15 amino acids. Trimming cost V 3 bases and J 8 bases; bases outside gene matches: 8. CDR3 sequence (DNA): TGCGCCAGCAGCTCGCGGACAGGGGGAGGCCATGAGCAGTTCTTC. Protein: CASSSRTGGGHEQFF.

The genes are TRBV2 and TRBJ1-5; 9 bases line up with TRBD1. The CDR3 totals 15 residues. Germline CDR1 and CDR2: SNHLY and FYNNEI. V lost 4 bases and J lost 5; bases outside the gene matches: 6. As DNA, the CDR3 is TGTGCCAGCAGTGTAGGGGGACAGGGATATCAGCCCCAGCATTTT. Amino acid sequence: CASSVGGQGYQPQHF.

This clone was seen just once. V gene TRBV5-1 combines with J gene TRBJ1-3; 7 positions agree with TRBD1. The junction had 7 bases not matched to a gene; V was cut back by 2 bases and J by 2 bases. This CDR3 spans 16 amino acids. Germline CDR1 SGHRS, CDR2 YFSETQ. This CDR3 is CASSFSTGDAGNTIYF. DNA of the CDR3: TGCGCCAGCAGCTTTTCTACAGGGGACGCTGGAAACACCATATATTTT.

This chain joins TRBV2 and TRBJ1-2; possible D gene TRBD1, 5 bases. Trimming stripped 8 bases from V and 3 bases from J, with 19 bases between. Germline CDR1 SNHLY, CDR2 FYNNEI. The CDR3 contains 15 residues. CDR3 region: CASEVAQGADYGYTF. The DNA for the CDR3 is TGTGCCAGCGAGGTGGCGCAAGGGGCCGACTATGGCTACACCTTC.

This clone was counted once. The chain is built from TRBV5-1 and TRBJ2-7; possible D gene TRBD2, 7 bases. Germline-derived CDR1 and CDR2 are SGHRS and YFSETQ. Between the trimmed V and J ends, which lost 0 bases and 5 bases, there was a span of 21 bases. The CDR3 runs to 17 residues. The CDR3 here is CASSLVGGGPALNEQYF. CDR3 DNA: TGCGCCAGCAGCTTGGTTGGGGGGGGCCCCGCTCTCAACGAGCAGTACTTC.

A few counts support this clone. The V gene is TRBV6-1, the J gene TRBJ1-5, with D hard to call. CDR1 MNHNS and CDR2 SASEGT come from the germline V gene. Trimming took 2 bases from V and 9 from J, leaving 14 bases between them. The CDR3 covers 14 residues. The CDR3: CASSELEILGPQHF. The CDR3 bases are TGTGCCAGCAGTGAATTGGAGATCTTGGGGCCCCAGCATTTT.

This chain uses TRBV11-2 with TRBJ2-2, with 10 bases identical to TRBD2. The CDR3 spans 17 residues. Germline V gene lookup returns CDR1 SGHAT and CDR2 FQNNGV. With V trimmed by 1 base and J by 4 bases, 6 bases remained unmatched. CDR3: CASSLVRASGGTGELFF. CDR3 DNA: TGTGCCAGCAGCTTAGTTCGGGCTAGCGGGGGCACCGGGGAGCTGTTTTTT.

This sequence joins TRBV5-6 and TRBJ1-4; D call uncertain. The CDR3 length is 14 residues. Germline V gene lookup returns CDR1 SGHDT and CDR2 YYEEEE. The V end lost 5 bases, the J end lost 8 bases, and 16 bases lay between the germline ends. The CDR3 reads CASSFRRPGEKLFF. The CDR3 bases are TGTGCCAGCAGTTTTCGTCGGCCGGGGGAAAAACTGTTTTTT. Full variable domain (remainder filled in from reference TRBV5-6 and TRBJ1-4): DAGVTQSPTHLIKTRGQQVTLRCSPKSGHDTVSWYQQALGQGPQFIFQYYEEEERQRGNFPDRFSGHQFPNYSSELNVNALLLGDSALYLCASSFRRPGEKLFFGSGTQLSVL.

This clone was seen repeatedly, ten times or more. This chain links TRBV10-2 with TRBJ1-5, with D hard to call. The germline V gene encodes CDR1 WSHSY and CDR2 SAAADI. Trimming left V 2 bases short and J 1 base short, with 9 bases between. There are 15 residues in the CDR3. The CDR3 here is CASSERPGSNQPQHF. The DNA of the CDR3 is TGCGCCAGCAGTGAGAGGCCCGGGAGCAATCAGCCCCAGCATTTT.

The chain joins TRBV6-1 to TRBJ1-3, with unresolved D. Trimming cost V 2 bases and J 0 bases, with 14 bases left between them. Per germline, CDR1 MNHNS and CDR2 SASEGT. CDR3 length: 17 amino acids. This chain's CDR3 is CASSEYNRHPSGNTIYF. In nucleotides, the CDR3 is TGTGCCAGCAGTGAATATAACAGACATCCCTCTGGAAACACCATATATTTT.

The V and J genes are TRBV4-1 and TRBJ2-5; 9 bases fit TRBD2. Per germline, CDR1 MGHRA and CDR2 YSYEKL. V gave up 6 bases and J gave up 3 bases; unmatched junction bases: 2. The CDR3 length is 13 residues. The CDR3: CASRASGEETQYF. The CDR3 DNA reads as TGCGCCAGCAGGGCTAGCGGGGAAGAGACCCAGTACTTC.

The chain employs TRBV6-5 and TRBJ2-2; 10 bases line up with TRBD2. Germline loops: CDR1 MNHEY, CDR2 SVGAGI. The CDR3 is 16 residues long. V was pared by 2 bases and J by 2 bases, with 2 bases of the junction left unmatched. The CDR3 sequence: CASSYGLAVNTGELFF. The CDR3 DNA reads as TGTGCCAGCAGTTACGGACTAGCGGTAAACACCGGGGAGCTGTTTTTT.

This clone was seen more than once but under ten times. The gene calls are TRBV6-5 and TRBJ1-5, with 7 bases lining up with TRBD1. The CDR3 has 14 residues. Per the germline V gene, CDR1 is MNHEY and CDR2 is SVGAGI. The ends lost 6 bases at V and 2 bases at J; junction bases unmatched: 4. CDR3 DNA: TGTGCCAGCAGCGTCACAGGGGGCAATCAGCCCCAGCATTTT. Protein sequence: CASSVTGGNQPQHF.

V and J are TRBV18 and TRBJ1-3, with D unresolved. The CDR3 spans 16 residues. The germline V gene has CDR1 KGHSH and CDR2 LQKENI. V was trimmed by 8 bases and J by 0 bases, leaving 17 bases between them. CDR3 region: CASPTENQISGNTIYF. DNA for the CDR3: TGTGCCAGCCCGACTGAGAATCAGATCTCTGGAAACACCATATATTTT.

This clone was seen a handful of times. This sequence joins TRBV2 and TRBJ2-2; the match to TRBD1 covers 9 bases. The V gene end was trimmed by 9 bases and the J gene end by 5 bases; junction bases not matched to a gene: 4. Germline CDR1 SNHLY, CDR2 FYNNEI. The CDR3 sequence is 13 residues long. CDR3 region: CASTGTGTGELFF. The CDR3 nucleotides are TGTGCCAGTACCGGGACAGGGACCGGGGAGCTGTTTTTT.

The J gene is TRBJ2-7, the V gene TRBV19; no reliable D call. The CDR3 has 14 amino acids. V was pared by 5 bases and J by 0 bases, with 11 bases between. Germline V gene sequence: CDR1 LNHDA, CDR2 SQIVND (reference sequence). The CDR3 protein is CASSVHSSSYEQYF. Written as DNA, the CDR3 is TGTGCCAGTAGTGTCCACTCGAGCTCCTACGAGCAGTACTTC.

This clone occurred a few times. The genes are TRBV7-9 and TRBJ2-7; no clear D. V shed 2 bases and J shed 0 bases, with 5 bases lying between them. CDR1 SEHNR and CDR2 FQNEAQ come from the germline V gene (reference sequence). The CDR3 extends over 13 amino acids. In nucleotides, the CDR3 is TGTGCCAGCAGCTTATCTAGCTCCTACGAGCAGTACTTC. This codes for CASSLSSSYEQYF. Together with reference TRBV7-9 and TRBJ2-7, the CDR3 gives the full variable domain: DTGVSQNPRHKITKRGQNVTFRCDPISEHNRLYWYRQTLGQGPEFLTYFQNEAQLEKSRLLSDRFSAERPKGSFSTLEIQRTEQGDSAMYLCASSLSSSYEQYFGPGTRLTVT.

This chain connects TRBV25-1 to TRBJ1-1; tentatively, D is TRBD1 (6 bases). This CDR3 region has 13 residues. In germline, CDR1 is MGHDK, CDR2 SYGVNS. The CDR3: CASLGHLYTEAFF. The CDR3 region has the DNA TGTGCTTCTCTGGGACACCTCTACACTGAAGCTTTCTTT.

In regard to this clone: The identical CDR3 is also encoded by other nucleotide sequences in the sample. V usage is TRBV30 and J usage is TRBJ1-3; D call uncertain. CDR1 and CDR2 from the germline V gene are GTSNPN and SVGIG (reference sequence). V was trimmed by 0 bases and J by 0 bases, leaving 6 bases between them. The CDR3 spans 14 residues. The CDR3 protein is CAWSVPGSGNTIYF. In nucleotides, the CDR3 is TGTGCCTGGAGTGTACCAGGCTCTGGAAACACCATATATTTT. Full variable domain (outside the CDR3, taken from reference TRBV30 and TRBJ1-3): SQTIHQWPATLVQPVGSPLSLECTVEGTSNPNLYWYRQAAGRGLQLLFYSVGIGQISSEVPQNLSASRPQDRQFILSSKKLLLSDSGFYLCAWSVPGSGNTIYFGEGSWLTVV.

V and J are TRBV29-1 and TRBJ2-3, with 7 bases identical to TRBD2. The ends lost 4 bases at V and 3 bases at J; junction bases unmatched: 16. This CDR3 contains 17 residues. The germline V gene encodes CDR1 SQVTM and CDR2 ANQGSEA. The CDR3 DNA reads TGCAGCGTTGGGGGATACAGAGCTAGCGGAAAGACAGATACGCAGTATTTT. Translation gives CSVGGYRASGKTDTQYF.

The J gene is TRBJ1-3, the V gene TRBV28; D unresolved. Germline V gene data show CDR1 as MDHEN and CDR2 as SYDVKM. This CDR3 is built from 15 residues. Trimming took off 4 bases at V and 4 bases at J, with 14 bases between the two ends. In DNA form, the CDR3 reads TGTGCCAGCAGTTCGAGTCCCCGGGGAGGAAACACCATATATTTT. Its translation: CASSSSPRGGNTIYF.

The chain combines TRBV15 with TRBJ1-1; 8 nucleotides align to TRBD1. V dropped 0 bases and J dropped 1; count of bases not matched to a gene: 4. The CDR3 sequence is 16 residues long. CDR1 is LNHNV and CDR2 is YYDKDF in the germline V gene (reference sequence). The CDR3 region has the DNA TGTGCCACCAGCAGAGAAGGACAGGGTGGGAACACTGAAGCTTTCTTT. Translated: CATSREGQGGNTEAFF.

The V and J genes are TRBV5-5 and TRBJ2-2, with a tentative D call TRBD1 (5 bases). In germline, CDR1 is SGHKS, CDR2 YYEKEE (reference sequence). The CDR3 contains 15 residues. Trimming removed 0 bases at V and 9 bases at J, with 15 bases between. Written as DNA, the CDR3 is TGTGCCAGCAGCTTGGACAGGTTAGCTTTACGGGAGCTGTTTTTT. It specifies CASSLDRLALRELFF.

A single count supports this clone. The chain employs TRBV5-1 and TRBJ2-5; TRBD1 aligns across 9 bases. The CDR3 length is 15 residues. The ends lost 0 bases at V and 4 bases at J; junction bases unmatched: 4. The germline gives CDR1 SGHRS, CDR2 YFSETQ. The CDR3 nucleotides are TGCGCCAGCAGCTTGGCCTCGGGACAGGGAGAGACCCAGTACTTC. Translating gives CASSLASGQGETQYF.

The rearrangement links TRBV28 to TRBJ2-3; D remains unclear. This CDR3 is built from 14 residues. V was clipped by 4 bases and J by 2 bases, with 10 bases between them. Germline loops: CDR1 MDHEN, CDR2 SYDVKM. The CDR3 nucleotides are TGTGCCAGCAGTTCTACTTCGCCCACAGATACGCAGTATTTT. This gives the protein CASSSTSPTDTQYF.

This chain uses TRBV9 with TRBJ2-1; a weak D match, TRBD1 (6 bases). Germline values: CDR1 SGDLS, CDR2 YYNGEE. V lost 0 bases, J lost 1 base, and 14 bases lay in between. CDR3 length equals 17 residues. The CDR3 nucleotides are TGTGCCAGCAGCGTAGACGTGGGGGCAGGATCCTACAATGAGCAGTTCTTC. Encoded protein: CASSVDVGAGSYNEQFF.